The clone carrying this T cell receptor (beta chain) is categorized as large. Its antigen is unknown. The table came from immunoSEQ multiplex PCR; TCRdb's copy has only in-frame clones and leaves some out. Of approximately 14,000 clones listed, roughly 71% are singletons. These data originate in a study of neoadjuvant anti-PD-1 for oral cavity cancer. Study details: Patients mostly received three to four biweekly nivolumab doses at 3 mg/kg before surgery.

General study findings and limits: Treg/Th17 ratio rose with pretreatment blood and fell with post-treatment tumor TCRbeta clonality. Each response group had just a few patients in TCR analyses.

V lost 3 bases to trimming and J lost 0 bases, with 13 bases between them. The length of the CDR3 is 16 residues. The germline CDR1 and CDR2 sequences are MRHNA and SNTAGT. The gene calls are TRBV6-4 and TRBJ2-3; tentatively, D is TRBD2 (5 bases). The receptor comes from a person between 35 and 79 years old with oral cavity squamous cell carcinoma. Source: PBMCs, taken before nivolumab (anti-PD-1) treatment. The DNA of the CDR3 is TGTGCCAGCAGTGAAGAGGCGGGCTCTAGCACAGATACGCAGTATTTT. Its protein is CASSEEAGSSTDTQYF.